This TCR beta chain was found in a study of blood T cell repertoires in COVID-19. Study at large: Samples came from the United States, Italy and Spain, spanning acute and convalescent COVID-19. T cells, B-cell-depleted T cells, or PBMCs provided the cDNA or gDNA that served as material.

Sequencing used immunoSEQ multiplex PCR; TCRdb keeps in-frame clones, though not all of them. The data show some 15,000 clones, around 87% seen once. Between the trimmed V and J ends, which lost 3 bases and 2 bases, there was a span of 11 bases. Germline V CDR1 and CDR2: SGHRS, YFSETQ. The CDR3 spans 14 residues. This clonotype was obtained from a man between 45 and 60 years old with active COVID-19. The chain links TRBV5-1 to TRBJ2-5; a possible D gene is TRBD2 (6 bases). Source material: peripheral blood. In nucleotides, the CDR3 is TGCGCCAGCAGCTGGGGGGAGATACAAGAGACCCAGTACTTC. Translating gives CASSWGEIQETQYF.